The rows below give T cell receptor beta chains drawn from one sample of a study of blood T cell repertoires in COVID-19. The repertoire was sequenced with immunoSEQ multiplex PCR; TCRdb's copy has only in-frame clones and lacks some. The table records a few hundred thousand clones, around 83% of them present only once. The specimen sequenced was PBMCs or T cells enriched from blood (not recorded which). The origin of the receptors is a man in his forties who had been exposed to COVID-19. Each CDR3 is given without its conserved first and last residue. The D gene is left open where the match is weak. The size field is filled for only some rows; it gives once, few, many or a size class.

size	D	V	J	CDR3
-	TRBD1	TRBV6-5	TRBJ2-1	ASITGVGLQF
-	TRBD1	TRBV30	TRBJ1-1	AWSGSGQGMEAF
-	TRBD2	TRBV29-1	TRBJ2-2	SAHGLAGGVNTGELF
-	-	TRBV5-8	TRBJ2-3	ASSLIRQGTDTQY
-	-	TRBV9	TRBJ1-4	ASSVRATNEKLF
once	TRBD1	TRBV13	TRBJ1-5	ASSLGTGGKNQPQH
-	TRBD1	TRBV11-3	TRBJ2-7	ASSLGGTGVEQY
-	TRBD2	TRBV6-8	TRBJ2-2	ASRPLAGATGELF
-	TRBD2	TRBV18	TRBJ2-1	ASSRTSGRGYEQF
-	TRBD1	TRBV27	TRBJ1-6	ASSSLGGGQGKLRSPLH
-	TRBD1	TRBV11-2	TRBJ1-1	ASSSTGRAEAF
-	TRBD2	TRBV11-2	TRBJ2-1	ASSLGVRLAGFNEQF
-	TRBD1	TRBV5-4	TRBJ1-4	ASSFDRGGEKLF
-	-	TRBV7-9	TRBJ1-3	ASSSWPGNTIY
-	TRBD1	TRBV15	TRBJ1-6	ATRSRTGGDSPLH
-	TRBD1	TRBV2	TRBJ2-5	ASSAGTVAFETQY
-	-	TRBV5-4	TRBJ1-1	ASRTGNTEAF